These 26 T cell receptor beta chains were sequenced from one sample in a study of cytomegalovirus exposure and HLA in healthy donors. Amplification used 60 Vbeta primers and 13 Jbeta primers. TCRdb's table, derived via immunoSEQ multiplex PCR, lists solely in-frame clones and lacks some. The repertoire has about 160,000 clones, roughly 82% of them found once; the top ten carry roughly 1.6%. The material sequenced was PBMCs. The origin of the receptors is a girl under 18 in good health and CMV-seropositive.

V usage is TRBV6-1 and J usage is TRBJ1-5, with D perhaps matching TRBD1 (6 bases). The germline V gene has CDR1 MNHNS and CDR2 SASEGT. The CDR3 extends over 18 amino acids. V gave up 2 bases and J gave up 0 bases, with 17 bases separating them. The DNA for the CDR3 is TGTGCCAGCAGTGAACTAACTATACAGGGCTATAGCAATCAGCCCCAGCATTTT. It codes for CASSELTIQGYSNQPQHF.

The rearrangement links TRBV4-2 to TRBJ2-7; 10 positions match TRBD2. In germline, CDR1 is LGHNA, CDR2 YNFKEQ. V lost 0 bases to trimming and J lost 4 bases; unmatched junction nucleotides: 6. This CDR3 is 16 amino acids long. The CDR3 reads CASSQDRSSGSYEQYF. The CDR3 DNA follows: TGTGCCAGCAGCCAAGATCGGTCTAGCGGGAGTTACGAGCAGTACTTC.

The rearrangement joins TRBV5-4 to TRBJ2-3; TRBD1 might be the D (6 bases). V lost 4 bases, J lost 3 bases, and 15 bases lay in between. The CDR3 loop spans 15 amino acids. Germline V lookup: CDR1 SGHNT, CDR2 YYREEE (reference sequence). Here the CDR3 reads CASSQSTGLTDTQYF. As DNA, the CDR3 is TGTGCCAGCAGCCAATCAACAGGGTTAACAGATACGCAGTATTTT.

This clone was seen a single time. The V call is TRBV18, the J call TRBJ2-7; 9 bases are a match to TRBD1. CDR3 size: 15 residues. Germline CDR1 and CDR2: KGHSH and LQKENI. V was clipped by 6 bases and J by 0 bases; unmatched bases: 6. CDR3 DNA: TGTGCCAGCTCTCCCGGGACAGGGTCCTCCTACGAGCAGTACTTC. This gives the protein CASSPGTGSSYEQYF.

This clone showed up just a few times. V usage is TRBV28 and J usage is TRBJ1-2, with D possibly TRBD1 on 5 matching bases. V lost 3 bases, J lost 8 bases, and 7 bases lay in between. This CDR3 spans 11 amino acids. CDR1 MDHEN and CDR2 SYDVKM come from the germline V gene. CDR3 nucleotides: TGTGCCAGCAGTTTCTCAGGGGGCTACACCTTC. It yields the protein CASSFSGGYTF.

The table lists this clone with a few counts. The gene calls are TRBV4-3 and TRBJ1-1; maybe TRBD1 (6 bases). V was shortened by 5 bases and J by 4 bases, with 11 bases between the two germline ends. CDR3 length: 13 amino acids. Germline V CDR1 and CDR2: LGHNA, YSLEER. CDR3 loop: CASSGQFGTEAFF. As DNA, the CDR3 is TGCGCCAGCAGCGGACAGTTTGGCACTGAAGCTTTCTTT.

This clone was observed once. The chain uses TRBV29-1 and TRBJ1-4; no firm D call. Trimming took 0 bases from V and 0 from J, leaving 8 bases between them. Germline loops: CDR1 SQVTM, CDR2 ANQGSEA. This CDR3 region has 15 residues. The CDR3 loop is CSVEDQEATNEKLFF. In DNA form, the CDR3 reads TGCAGCGTTGAAGATCAGGAGGCAACTAATGAAAAACTGTTTTTT.

The rearrangement uses TRBV4-1 and TRBJ2-7, with a tentative D call TRBD2 (6 bases). The CDR3 has 12 amino acids. Germline values: CDR1 MGHRA, CDR2 YSYEKL. V was trimmed by 4 bases and J by 4 bases, leaving 8 bases between them. Here the CDR3 DNA reads TGCGCCAGCAGCCGGGGGGATTACGAGCAGTACTTC. Translated: CASSRGDYEQYF.

The rearrangement uses TRBV9 and TRBJ2-3; 13 nucleotides align to TRBD2. In germline, CDR1 is SGDLS, CDR2 YYNGEE. This CDR3 is built from 16 residues. The V and J ends lost 2 bases and 1 base, in that order; junction bases with no gene match: 1. The chain's CDR3 is CASSVGLAGRTDTQYF. CDR3 bases: TGTGCCAGCAGCGTGGGACTAGCGGGACGCACAGATACGCAGTATTTT.

CDR3 in DNA: TGTGCCAGCAACGTCGACAGGGGGGATGAAAAACTGTTTTTT. Its protein product is CASNVDRGDEKLFF. V usage is TRBV6-1 and J usage is TRBJ1-4; 9 bases line up with TRBD1. After removal of 7 bases from V and 6 bases from J, the junction contained 6 bases not matched to a gene. The CDR3 totals 14 residues. Germline CDR1 reads MNHNS; CDR2 reads SASEGT.

The sample holds one count of this clone. The chain links TRBV5-6 to TRBJ2-4; 9 bases line up with TRBD1. The CDR3 has 16 residues. V shed 3 bases, J shed 4 bases, and the junction held 8 bases outside the gene matches. Per the germline V gene, CDR1 is SGHDT and CDR2 is YYEEEE. CDR3 sequence: CASSWDRDYVKNIQYF. The DNA of the CDR3 is TGTGCCAGCAGCTGGGACAGGGATTACGTGAAAAACATTCAGTACTTC.

The chain is built from TRBV5-4 and TRBJ2-3; no definite D call. The V gene lost 4 bases and the J gene lost 3 bases, with 12 bases spanning the gap. The CDR3 runs 14 residues. CDR1 and CDR2 from the germline V gene are SGHNT and YYREEE (reference sequence). This CDR3 reads CASSLEWRTDTQYF. As DNA, the CDR3 is TGTGCCAGCAGCCTGGAGTGGCGGACAGATACGCAGTATTTT.

V and J are TRBV7-8 and TRBJ1-1, with D possibly TRBD1 on 5 matching bases. The CDR3 length is 12 residues. The germline V gene encodes CDR1 SGHVS and CDR2 FQNEAQ. Trimming shortened V by 4 bases and J by 5 bases, and 8 bases separated the two germline ends. The CDR3 here is CASSSGWTEAFF. CDR3 DNA sequence: TGTGCCAGCAGCTCAGGGTGGACTGAAGCTTTCTTT.

The CDR3 protein is CASGLVAGFTGELFF. In nucleotides, the CDR3 is TGTGCCAGTGGTCTTGTGGCGGGGTTCACCGGGGAGCTGTTTTTT. The chain joins TRBV19 to TRBJ2-2, with TRBD2 as a possible D gene (6 bases). Germline V lookup: CDR1 LNHDA, CDR2 SQIVND (reference sequence). V was trimmed by 8 bases and J by 4 bases, leaving 17 bases between them. The CDR3 has 15 amino acids.

The chain carries TRBV2 and TRBJ2-1, with D tentatively TRBD2 (5 bases). The CDR3 extends over 12 amino acids. Trimming removed 8 bases from V and 6 bases from J, with 11 bases in between. Germline CDR1 SNHLY, CDR2 FYNNEI. CDR3 nucleotide sequence: TGTGCCAGCTGTCCCAGCGGCAATGAGCAGTTCTTC. As protein: CASCPSGNEQFF.

J is TRBJ1-2 and V is TRBV7-8; D is undetermined. Germline V gene sequence: CDR1 SGHVS, CDR2 FQNEAQ. V lost 5 bases and J 4 bases, leaving 23 bases between the germline ends. CDR3 length: 17 amino acids. The CDR3 bases are TGTGCCAGCAGCCCAAGTGCTTCTGAGGGATTTGTCTATGGCTACACCTTC. This translates into CASSPSASEGFVYGYTF.

This clone was detected once. The gene calls are TRBV18 and TRBJ1-5; 9 bases line up with TRBD1. The CDR3 has 15 residues. Germline trimming cut 2 bases from V and 6 bases from J; bases unmatched to any gene: 5. Germline V CDR1 and CDR2: KGHSH, LQKENI. CDR3 sequence (DNA): TGTGCCAGCTCACCATGGACAGGGGCTGGTCAGCCCCAGCATTTT. This gives the protein CASSPWTGAGQPQHF.

J is TRBJ2-4 and V is TRBV29-1, with D possibly TRBD2 on 6 matching bases. Germline values: CDR1 SQVTM, CDR2 ANQGSEA. CDR3 length: 16 residues. The V end was cut by 6 bases, the J end by 1 base, with 19 bases between. This CDR3 is CSVSSLAGGAKNIQYF. In DNA form, the CDR3 reads TGCAGCGTCAGCTCGCTAGCTGGGGGGGCCAAAAACATTCAGTACTTC.

The chain joins TRBV28 to TRBJ2-3; 7 bases match TRBD2. Germline trimming cut 5 bases from V and 5 bases from J; bases unmatched to any gene: 16. CDR1 is MDHEN and CDR2 is SYDVKM in the germline V gene. The CDR3 runs 17 residues. The CDR3 sequence: CASSTQRWEGDRDTQYF. CDR3 coding DNA: TGTGCCAGCAGTACCCAGCGGTGGGAGGGCGATAGAGATACGCAGTATTTT.

V is TRBV28 and J is TRBJ2-7; TRBD1 might be the D (5 bases). The CDR3 consists of 14 residues. The ends were cut back, 1 base at V and 2 bases at J, with 9 bases in the middle. Per germline, CDR1 MDHEN and CDR2 SYDVKM. The CDR3: CASSLFRQPYEQYF. The CDR3 DNA sequence: TGTGCCAGCAGTTTATTCCGACAGCCCTACGAGCAGTACTTC.

Turning to this clone: Its ends do not fully match the called genes, so a read error is possible. The J gene is TRBJ2-5, the V gene TRBV10-2, with D unclear. Germline V gene lookup returns CDR1 WSHSY and CDR2 SAAADI. The CDR3 loop spans 12 amino acids. The CDR3 DNA reads as TGCGCCAGCAGTGAGGACTTGGCTAGAATGGACTTC. Translating it yields CASSEDLARMDF.

The rearrangement uses TRBV5-1 and TRBJ2-5; 10 nucleotides line up with TRBD1. The CDR3 sequence is 15 residues long. V was clipped by 2 bases and J by 11 bases; unmatched bases: 12. Germline V CDR1 and CDR2: SGHRS, YFSETQ. CDR3 nucleotide sequence: TGCGCCAGCAGCTTTATGACAGGGGGCTCGGGAGAGCAGTACTTC. It codes for CASSFMTGGSGEQYF.

The CDR3 spells CAGTTPGQGASYEQYF. CDR3 nucleotide sequence: TGTGCCGGGACAACCCCCGGACAGGGGGCATCCTACGAGCAGTACTTC. This rearrangement joins TRBV2 to TRBJ2-7; 11 nucleotides agree with TRBD1. The germline V gene has CDR1 SNHLY and CDR2 FYNNEI. V lost 11 bases and J lost 1; bases outside the gene matches: 13. The CDR3 sequence is 16 residues long. Filled out from reference TRBV2 and TRBJ2-7, the complete variable domain reads EPEVTQTPSHQVTQMGQEVILRCVPISNHLYFYWYRQILGQKVEFLVSFYNNEISEKSEIFDDQFSVERPDGSNFTLKIRSTKLEDSAMYFCAGTTPGQGASYEQYFGPGTRLTVT.

This chain joins TRBV4-3 and TRBJ2-7; D may be TRBD1 (6 bases). V was trimmed by 3 bases and J by 2 bases, leaving 14 bases between them. CDR3 length: 15 residues. CDR1 and CDR2 from the germline V gene are LGHNA and YSLEER. This CDR3 is CASSQFRQDPYEQYF. Here the CDR3 DNA reads TGCGCCAGCAGCCAGTTTCGACAGGACCCCTACGAGCAGTACTTC.

The genes are TRBV18 and TRBJ2-3; 9 nucleotides line up with TRBD2. Germline V lookup: CDR1 KGHSH, CDR2 LQKENI. J gave up 3 bases and V 0 bases, and 7 bases lay outside the gene matches. CDR3 length: 17 amino acids. Here the CDR3 DNA reads TGTGCCAGCTCACCACCGATAGCGGGGGCCTTAACAGATACGCAGTATTTT. Its translation: CASSPPIAGALTDTQYF.

This chain links TRBV28 with TRBJ1-1, with D hard to call. V lost 6 bases and J 7 bases, leaving 12 bases between the germline ends. Germline V gives CDR1 MDHEN, CDR2 SYDVKM. There are 12 residues in the CDR3. The CDR3 sequence: CASSSRRGEAFF. The CDR3 DNA reads as TGTGCCAGCAGCTCCAGACGAGGTGAAGCTTTCTTT.